These 26 T cell receptor beta chains were all obtained from the same sample, sequenced in a study of T cells in Graves' hyperthyroidism and ophthalmopathy. The source material, RNA transcripts, was used to amplify TCR beta CDR3 regions. With the HTBI primer set, the TCR CDR3 went through a first round of RT-PCR. TCRdb analysed the multiplex PCR reads with MiXCR anew, one entry per CDR3 protein. The table shows around 800,000 distinct CDR3 sequences, with over 35% occurring only once. Sequenced: blood. These receptors all come from a young man with Graves' hyperthyroidism.

This clonotype was seen a few times. This chain links TRBV11-2 with TRBJ2-5; 10 nucleotides line up with TRBD2. CDR3 size: 16 residues. In germline, CDR1 is SGHAT, CDR2 FQNNGV. Unmatched junction bases numbered 10, after V lost 5 bases and J lost 4 bases. The CDR3 DNA is TGTGCCAGCAGCCAAGAGGGGGGACTAGCGAGAGAGACCCAGTACTTC. Its protein is CASSQEGGLARETQYF.

The sample holds one count of this clonotype. V usage is TRBV15 and J usage is TRBJ2-2; weak D call: TRBD2 (5 bases). Germline V gene lookup returns CDR1 LNHNV and CDR2 YYDKDF (reference sequence). V dropped 1 base and J dropped 0 bases, with 9 bases sitting between them. The length of the CDR3 is 16 residues. CDR3 region: CATSRAGGSNTGELFF. In nucleotides, the CDR3 is TGTGCCACCAGCAGAGCCGGAGGCTCGAACACCGGGGAGCTGTTTTTT.

This clonotype was observed a few times. This rearrangement joins TRBV5-1 to TRBJ2-2, with 8 bases matching TRBD2. The CDR3 consists of 15 residues. V lost 4 bases to trimming and J lost 7 bases; unmatched junction nucleotides: 9. Germline V CDR1 and CDR2: SGHRS, YFSETQ. The CDR3 DNA sequence: TGCGCCAGCAGCCCGACTAGCGTCCGAAACGGGGAGCTGTTTTTT. This codes for CASSPTSVRNGELFF.

Comments on this clonotype: A much larger clone lies one base from this, so it may be a read error. V is TRBV15 and J is TRBJ1-5, with D unclear. Trimming took 3 bases from V and 9 from J, leaving 15 bases between them. The CDR3 totals 14 residues. The germline V gene encodes CDR1 LNHNV and CDR2 YYDKDF (reference sequence). The CDR3 spells CATSSALGAGPQHF. The CDR3 region has the DNA TGTGCCACCAGCAGCGCACTGGGAGCCGGGCCCCAGCATTTT.

This clonotype occurred a few times. Here the CDR3 DNA reads TGTGCCAGCAGCCCTTATAACGACAGGGCGGCTAACGAGCAGTACTTC. Encoded protein: CASSPYNDRAANEQYF. The chain is built from TRBV7-9 and TRBJ2-7; 7 bases align to TRBD1. The CDR3 consists of 16 residues. Germline V gene lookup returns CDR1 SEHNR and CDR2 FQNEAQ (reference sequence). The V gene end was trimmed by 5 bases and the J gene end by 5 bases; junction bases not matched to a gene: 15. Using reference TRBV7-9 and TRBJ2-7 for the parts outside the CDR3, the full variable domain is DTGVSQNPRHKITKRGQNVTFRCDPISEHNRLYWYRQTLGQGPEFLTYFQNEAQLEKSRLLSDRFSAERPKGSFSTLEIQRTEQGDSAMYLCASSPYNDRAANEQYFGPGTRLTVT.

This rearrangement joins TRBV19 to TRBJ1-2, with 7 nucleotides matching TRBD1. The CDR3 consists of 16 residues. Germline V lookup: CDR1 LNHDA, CDR2 SQIVND (reference sequence). Unmatched junction bases numbered 9, after V lost 4 bases and J lost 1 base. The CDR3 is CASSNTGTEINYGYTF. The CDR3 nucleotides read TGTGCCAGTAGTAACACCGGGACAGAGATTAACTATGGCTACACCTTC.

This clonotype has more than one count but fewer than ten. The genes are TRBV5-4 and TRBJ2-7; the D is unclear. Trimming removed 3 bases from V and 1 base from J, with 8 bases in between. Germline CDR1 is SGHNT and CDR2 is YYREEE (reference sequence). This CDR3 spans 13 amino acids. The CDR3 here is CASSSHPSYEQYF. The CDR3 nucleotides read TGTGCCAGCAGCTCCCACCCATCCTACGAGCAGTACTTC.

This clonotype was counted ten times or more. This chain joins TRBV10-2 and TRBJ1-1; D is unclear. Germline values: CDR1 WSHSY, CDR2 SAAADI. V lost 3 bases and J lost 4, with 15 bases in between. The CDR3 contains 15 residues. The CDR3 spells CASSDKGPQSTEAFF. The CDR3 nucleotides read TGCGCCAGCAGTGATAAGGGTCCCCAAAGCACTGAAGCTTTCTTT.

This chain joins TRBV20-1 and TRBJ2-5, with D possibly being TRBD2 (6 bases). The ends were cut back, 2 bases at V and 5 bases at J, with 12 bases in the middle. This CDR3 is built from 13 residues. Germline assignment: CDR1 DFQATT and CDR2 SNEGSKA (reference sequence). DNA for the CDR3: TGCAGTGCTAGATCTCTCCTAGCGGAGACCCAGTACTTC. Translating gives CSARSLLAETQYF.

This clonotype showed up many times. The J gene is TRBJ2-7, the V gene TRBV20-1, with 8 bases aligning to TRBD1. J was trimmed by 6 bases and V by 6 bases; bases with no gene match: 7. The CDR3 spans 12 residues. From germline, CDR1 is DFQATT and CDR2 SNEGSKA (reference sequence). CDR3 amino acids: CSATGQGGEQYF. Written as DNA, the CDR3 is TGCAGTGCAACAGGACAGGGCGGCGAGCAGTACTTC.

The V gene is TRBV7-2, the J gene TRBJ2-3; D is undetermined. Trimming cost V 1 base and J 6 bases, with 14 bases left between them. The CDR3 extends over 15 amino acids. Germline CDR1 is SGHTA and CDR2 is FQGNSA. As DNA, the CDR3 is TGTGCCAGCAGCTTAGAACCCGGATGGCAGGATACGCAGTATTTT. Translating gives CASSLEPGWQDTQYF.

This clonotype was found many times. The J gene is TRBJ1-2, the V gene TRBV19; D is uncertain. The CDR3 covers 11 residues. Trimming took 8 bases from V and 5 from J, leaving 9 bases between them. CDR1 is LNHDA and CDR2 is SQIVND in the germline V gene (reference sequence). CDR3 nucleotide sequence: TGTGCCAGTCGGACTCGGTATGGCTACACCTTC. This sequence encodes CASRTRYGYTF.

This clonotype came up many times. The J gene is TRBJ2-7, the V gene TRBV25-1, with 7 bases identical to TRBD1. With 8 bases clipped from V and 7 bases from J, the junction kept 14 bases outside the gene matches. This CDR3 has 14 residues. In germline, CDR1 is MGHDK, CDR2 SYGVNS. The CDR3: CASGKDRISREQYF. Here the CDR3 DNA reads TGTGCCAGCGGAAAGGACAGGATAAGTCGGGAGCAGTACTTC.

The V gene is TRBV9, the J gene TRBJ2-2; tentatively, D is TRBD1 (5 bases). Germline V gene sequence: CDR1 SGDLS, CDR2 YYNGEE. Trimming pared 3 bases from V and 5 bases from J, leaving 11 bases between. This CDR3 spans 14 amino acids. CDR3: CASSATPGTGELFF. The CDR3, as DNA: TGTGCCAGCAGCGCCACCCCAGGGACCGGGGAGCTGTTTTTT. The full variable domain, completed using reference TRBV9 and TRBJ2-2, is DSGVTQTPKHLITATGQRVTLRCSPRSGDLSVYWYQQSLDQGLQFLIQYYNGEERAKGNILERFSAQQFPDLHSELNLSSLELGDSALYFCASSATPGTGELFFGEGSRLTVL.

This clonotype was seen a few times. The germline gene is not matched at one end of the junction; a read error may be the cause. This chain joins TRBV7-9 and TRBJ1-1; TRBD1 is a possible D gene (5 bases). CDR1 and CDR2 from the germline V gene are SEHNR and FQNEAQ (reference sequence). The CDR3 spans 15 residues. The CDR3 region is CASSGDGPGGTEAFF. For the CDR3, the DNA is TGCGCCAGCAGCGGGGACGGACCCGGGGGCACTGAAGCTTTCTTT.

The gene calls are TRBV19 and TRBJ2-7, with D maybe TRBD2 (5 bases). Trimming removed 3 bases from V and 6 bases from J, with 24 bases in between. Germline CDR1 and CDR2: LNHDA and SQIVND (reference sequence). This CDR3 spans 17 amino acids. CDR3 amino acids: CASSIAPRASSQCEQYF. The DNA for the CDR3 is TGTGCCAGTAGTATTGCTCCAAGGGCTAGCAGTCAATGCGAGCAGTACTTC.

This clonotype has more than one count but fewer than ten. The chain carries TRBV6-9 and TRBJ2-2, with no clear D. The CDR3 spans 14 residues. In germline, CDR1 is MNHGY, CDR2 SVAAGI. V lost 2 bases and J 0 bases, leaving 4 bases between the germline ends. This CDR3 reads CASSYQANTGELFF. The CDR3 DNA reads as TGTGCCAGCAGTTATCAGGCGAACACCGGGGAGCTGTTTTTT.

With respect to this clonotype: The junction shows a germline mismatch at one end, possibly a read error. The V and J genes are TRBV19 and TRBJ1-2; D ambiguous. This CDR3 spans 15 amino acids. Germline lookup yields CDR1 LNHDA and CDR2 SQIVND (reference sequence). This chain's CDR3 is CASRLGEMRSYGYTF. The CDR3 region has the DNA TGCGCCAGTAGATTGGGAGAGATGAGATCGTATGGCTACACCTTC.

A few counts support this clonotype. The chain joins TRBV12-3 or TRBV12-4 to TRBJ1-5, with 7 bases matching TRBD1. The J segment lost 4 bases and the V segment lost 6 bases, leaving 3 bases of the junction unmatched. This CDR3 has 13 residues. DNA for the CDR3: TGTGCCAGCAGACCGACAGGGAATCAGCCCCAGCATTTT. Amino acids: CASRPTGNQPQHF.

V gene TRBV5-5 combines with J gene TRBJ2-7, with 9 bases fitting TRBD1. Trimming at V came to 4 bases and at J to 3 bases, leaving 11 bases not matched to a gene. Germline V gene lookup returns CDR1 SGHKS and CDR2 YYEKEE (reference sequence). The CDR3 covers 16 residues. As DNA, the CDR3 is TGTGCCAGCAGCCCTACAGGGGGCCTCCAGATCTACGAGCAGTACTTC. It yields the protein CASSPTGGLQIYEQYF.

This clonotype was counted at least ten times. The V and J genes are TRBV2 and TRBJ2-7; 8 bases match TRBD1. This CDR3 has 16 residues. In germline, CDR1 is SNHLY, CDR2 FYNNEI. V trimming: 6 bases; J trimming: 3 bases; junction bases outside the gene matches: 13. As DNA, the CDR3 is TGTGCCAGCAGATTGAACTCCGGGACAGGACACTACGAGCAGTACTTC. Translated: CASRLNSGTGHYEQYF.

This clonotype came up many times. V and J are TRBV12-3 or TRBV12-4 and TRBJ1-5; the D gene is possibly TRBD1 (5 bases). The CDR3 totals 14 residues. Trimming removed 6 bases from V and 0 bases from J, with 9 bases in between. In DNA form, the CDR3 reads TGTGCCAGCAGCCTGACAGATAGCAATCAGCCCCAGCATTTT. It yields the protein CASSLTDSNQPQHF.

This clonotype occurred many times. The chain couples TRBV7-6 to TRBJ2-7; no clear D gene. CDR1 SGHVS and CDR2 FNYEAQ come from the germline V gene. Trimming cost V 5 bases and J 3 bases, with 11 bases left between them. The CDR3 is made up of 13 amino acids. The CDR3 DNA sequence: TGTGCCAGCAGCCCCAGAGGAGTCTACGAGCAGTACTTC. Its translation is CASSPRGVYEQYF.

The table lists this clonotype with many counts. This sequence joins TRBV2 and TRBJ2-7; unclear D gene. Germline V gene lookup returns CDR1 SNHLY and CDR2 FYNNEI. V dropped 2 bases and J dropped 6 bases, with 8 bases sitting between them. This CDR3 has 12 amino acids. The CDR3 DNA reads TGTGCCAGCAGTGAAATTCCCTCCGAGCAGTACTTC. Protein sequence: CASSEIPSEQYF.

There are a few counts of this clonotype. Relative to the germline gene, one junction end is altered; a read error may explain this. This chain joins TRBV7-9 and TRBJ2-7; D call uncertain. CDR3 length equals 16 residues. Germline assignment: CDR1 SEHNR and CDR2 FQNEAQ (reference sequence). CDR3: CASSQTPSGLSYEQYF. The CDR3 DNA sequence: TGCGCCAGCAGCCAAACCCCGTCCGGCCTCTCCTACGAGCAGTACTTC. Variable domain in full (rest from reference TRBV7-9 and TRBJ2-7): DTGVSQNPRHKITKRGQNVTFRCDPISEHNRLYWYRQTLGQGPEFLTYFQNEAQLEKSRLLSDRFSAERPKGSFSTLEIQRTEQGDSAMYLCASSQTPSGLSYEQYFGPGTRLTVT.

The table lists this clonotype with a few counts. The chain carries TRBV6-5 and TRBJ1-2; 7 bases fit TRBD1. Germline V lookup: CDR1 MNHEY, CDR2 SVGAGI. The CDR3 consists of 14 residues. Trimming cost V 7 bases and J 6 bases; bases outside gene matches: 11. CDR3 sequence: CASNPTGKVDGYTF. CDR3 sequence (DNA): TGTGCCAGCAACCCGACAGGGAAAGTCGATGGCTACACCTTC.